This TCR beta chain emerged from a study of T-cell reconstitution after alpha-beta-depleted transplantation in children. This clonotype showed up just a few times. Unique molecular identifiers were incorporated during preparation of the TCRbeta library. From the PCR reads, TCRdb called clonotypes with MiXCR, one entry per CDR3 protein. The data show roughly 200,000 distinct CDR3 sequences, with under 9.5% seen just once and about 6.2% held by the top ten. CDR3 length: 16 residues. With V trimmed by 1 base and J by 3 bases, 7 bases remained unmatched. Germline lookup yields CDR1 SGHRS and CDR2 YFSETQ. This TCR derives from a human donor who donated a stem cell graft to a child with acute lymphoblastic leukemia. The starting material was PBMCs from the stem cell graft donor, obtained from the stem cell graft. This chain uses TRBV5-1 with TRBJ2-7, with TRBD1 identical over 10 bases. Written as DNA, the CDR3 is TGCGCCAGCAGCTTGTCCGGGACAGGGGCCCTCTACGAGCAGTACTTC. This sequence encodes CASSLSGTGALYEQYF.